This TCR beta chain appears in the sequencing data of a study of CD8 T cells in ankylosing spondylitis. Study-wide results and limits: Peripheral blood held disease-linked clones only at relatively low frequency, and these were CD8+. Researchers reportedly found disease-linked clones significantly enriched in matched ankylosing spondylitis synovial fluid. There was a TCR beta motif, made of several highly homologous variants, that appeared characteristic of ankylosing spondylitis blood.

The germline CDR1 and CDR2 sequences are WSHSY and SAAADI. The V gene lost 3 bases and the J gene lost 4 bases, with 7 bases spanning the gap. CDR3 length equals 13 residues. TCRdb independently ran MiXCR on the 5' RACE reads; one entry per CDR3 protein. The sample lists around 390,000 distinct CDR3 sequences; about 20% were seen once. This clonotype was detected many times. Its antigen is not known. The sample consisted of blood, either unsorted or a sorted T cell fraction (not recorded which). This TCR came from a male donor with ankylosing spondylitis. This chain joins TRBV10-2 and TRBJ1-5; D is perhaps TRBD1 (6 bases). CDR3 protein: CASSETGNQPQHF. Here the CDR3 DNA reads TGCGCCAGCAGTGAAACAGGGAATCAGCCCCAGCATTTT.